The TCR beta chain under discussion was sequenced for a study of T cell clones after liver transplantation. Study-level background: Third-party-reactive TCRbeta sequences from pre-transplant mixed lymphocyte reactions served as antigen-independent comparators.

Measured with immunoSEQ multiplex PCR; TCRdb has only the in-frame clones, and not every one. The top ten hold approximately 0.78% of the sample, which has more than 95,000 clones, 90% seen once. This material consisted of CD4+ T cells from blood, taken 12 months after liver transplant. This sequence was found in a human patient who received a liver transplant. Some T cells may trace back to the graft donor.

CDR3 DNA sequence: TGTGCCAGCAGTACATCCTCAGCGGGTGGGGAGGATGAGCAGTTCTTC. This codes for CASSTSSAGGEDEQFF. The J gene is TRBJ2-1, the V gene TRBV7-2; a weak D match, TRBD2 (6 bases). Trimming stripped 6 bases from V and 8 bases from J, with 23 bases between. Germline values: CDR1 SGHTA, CDR2 FQGNSA. CDR3 length equals 16 residues.